Listed below are T cell receptor beta chains from one sample, sequenced in a study of beta chain features in type 1 diabetes. The repertoire was sequenced with immunoSEQ multiplex PCR; TCRdb's copy has only in-frame clones and lacks some. The sample gives fewer than 350,000 clones, around a fifth of which show up once; roughly 0.045% is in the top ten. Sequenced: naive CD4+ T cells from blood. These receptors were collected from a woman aged 18-29 years in good health. Both conserved end residues are part of each CDR3. Each record gives: J gene, clone size, V gene, D gene, CDR3 protein, CDR3 DNA. A D gene is named only where the DNA matches it firmly. Clone size is not always given. Where it is, it says once, few, many or a class for expanded clones.

TRBJ1-2,.,TRBV7-2,.,CASSPRGFYGYTF,TGTGCCAGCAGCCCTAGGGGCTTCTATGGCTACACCTTC
TRBJ2-1,.,TRBV5-4,TRBD2,CASSLARGGDNEQFF,TGTGCCAGCAGCTTGGCCCGGGGGGGAGACAATGAGCAGTTCTTC
TRBJ2-2,.,TRBV4-1,TRBD2,CASSRGLAGASGELFF,TGCGCCAGCAGCCGTGGACTAGCGGGAGCGTCCGGGGAGCTGTTTTTT
TRBJ2-7,few,TRBV7-9,TRBD1,CAMDRAPGYEQYF,TGTGCCATGGACAGGGCCCCGGGGTACGAGCAGTACTTC
TRBJ1-4,few,TRBV7-8,TRBD1,CASSPDRVVANEKLFF,TGTGCCAGCAGCCCAGACAGGGTAGTTGCTAATGAAAAACTGTTTTTT
TRBJ2-7,.,TRBV6-1,TRBD1,CASTKRDRSEDEQYF,TGTGCCAGCACCAAAAGGGACAGGTCCGAGGACGAGCAGTACTTC
TRBJ1-2,.,TRBV4-3,TRBD1,CASSQEGGAGGYTF,TGCGCCAGCAGCCAAGAAGGGGGCGCGGGTGGCTACACCTTC
TRBJ2-2,few,TRBV6-6,.,CASSVRSTGELFF,TGTGCCAGCAGTGTCAGATCAACCGGGGAGCTGTTTTTT
TRBJ2-5,few,TRBV5-4,TRBD1,CASSRDRGQETQYF,TGTGCCAGCAGTAGGGACAGGGGGCAAGAGACCCAGTACTTC
TRBJ2-7,.,TRBV11-2,TRBD2,CASSSPTSGRYEQYF,TGTGCCAGCAGTTCCCCCACTAGCGGGAGATACGAGCAGTACTTC
TRBJ1-4,once,TRBV25-1,.,CASSGADPLEKLFF,TGTGCCAGCAGTGGGGCCGACCCTTTGGAAAAACTGTTTTTT
TRBJ2-2,few,TRBV5-6,.,CASSLLALNTGELFF,TGTGCCAGCAGCTTGTTGGCCTTAAACACCGGGGAGCTGTTTTTT
TRBJ1-2,few,TRBV4-3,.,CASSQMGLGGYTF,TGCGCCAGCAGCCAAATGGGACTAGGGGGCTACACCTTC
TRBJ1-2,.,TRBV5-4,TRBD1,CASSPQVGQGPGGYTF,TGTGCCAGCAGCCCGCAGGTGGGACAGGGGCCGGGGGGCTACACCTTC
TRBJ1-1,.,TRBV30,.,CAWSRQTNTEAFF,TGTGCCTGGAGTCGACAGACGAACACTGAAGCTTTCTTT
TRBJ1-1,few,TRBV30,TRBD1,CAWSEGTVGAFF,TGTGCCTGGAGTGAGGGGACAGTCGGAGCTTTCTTT
TRBJ2-4,.,TRBV5-1,TRBD2,CASSLYTGGQNIQYF,TGCGCCAGCAGCCTTTACACGGGAGGACAAAACATTCAGTACTTC
TRBJ2-3,few,TRBV29-1,TRBD2,CSVTGGRGGPDTQYF,TGCAGCGTAACTGGGGGCCGGGGGGGCCCAGATACGCAGTATTTT
TRBJ2-1,.,TRBV19,TRBD2,CASSALAGVSYNEQFF,TGTGCCAGTAGTGCCCTAGCGGGAGTCTCCTACAATGAGCAGTTCTTC
TRBJ2-2,once,TRBV5-1,.,CASSIPTGVEGELFF,TGCGCCAGCAGCATCCCGACAGGAGTAGAGGGGGAGCTGTTTTTT
TRBJ2-5,.,TRBV4-2,TRBD1,CASRRQAGDRGMGETQYF,TGTGCCAGCAGACGTCAGGCGGGGGACAGGGGTATGGGAGAGACCCAGTACTTC
TRBJ1-1,.,TRBV30,.,CAWSSIQVSEAFF,TGTGCCTGGAGTTCTATCCAGGTTTCTGAAGCTTTCTTT
TRBJ2-5,few,TRBV18,.,CASSPPSLALQETQYF,TGTGCCAGCTCACCACCGAGCCTAGCCCTCCAAGAGACCCAGTACTTC
TRBJ1-4,few,TRBV7-9,.,CASSFSGERDEKLFF,TGTGCCAGCAGCTTCTCAGGGGAAAGAGATGAAAAACTGTTTTTT
TRBJ1-1,.,TRBV2,TRBD1,CASRTGQGNTEAFF,TGTGCCAGCAGAACCGGACAGGGGAACACTGAAGCTTTCTTT
TRBJ2-7,.,TRBV7-9,.,CAIGRYEQYF,TGTGCCATCGGGAGATACGAGCAGTACTTC
TRBJ1-4,.,TRBV9,.,CASSSRGLDEKLFF,TGTGCCAGCAGCTCTAGGGGTTTGGATGAAAAACTGTTTTTT
TRBJ1-1,few,TRBV5-4,.,CASSLKTGSTEAFF,TGTGCCAGCAGCTTAAAAACAGGGAGCACTGAAGCTTTCTTT
TRBJ1-5,.,TRBV7-8,.,CASSLDRDQPQHF,TGTGCCAGCAGCTTAGACAGGGATCAGCCCCAGCATTTT
TRBJ2-7,once,TRBV6-6,.,CASTKQGFQYF,TGTGCCAGCACCAAACAGGGCTTCCAGTACTTC
TRBJ2-4,few,TRBV4-1,TRBD1,CASSQDSGGTKNIQYF,TGCGCCAGCAGCCAAGATTCAGGGGGAACCAAAAACATTCAGTACTTC
TRBJ1-2,.,TRBV2,TRBD1,CASSVGTEEGYTF,TGTGCCAGCAGTGTGGGGACAGAGGAAGGCTACACCTTC
TRBJ2-1,.,TRBV27,TRBD2,CASRRRLAGSYNEQFF,TGTGCCAGCAGACGTAGGCTAGCGGGCTCCTACAATGAGCAGTTCTTC
TRBJ2-7,.,TRBV5-1,.,CASSLDGRSYEQYF,TGCGCCAGCAGCTTGGATGGGCGAAGCTACGAGCAGTACTTC
TRBJ2-1,few,TRBV5-4,TRBD2,CASSLGSGGSSSYNEQFF,TGTGCCAGCAGCTTGGGTAGCGGGGGGTCTAGCTCCTACAATGAGCAGTTCTTC
TRBJ1-1,few,TRBV14,.,CASSRQVNTEAFF,TGTGCCAGCAGCCGACAGGTGAACACTGAAGCTTTCTTT
TRBJ1-2,few,TRBV18,.,CASSPLAERGTSRGYTF,TGTGCCAGCTCACCATTGGCGGAACGCGGGACTTCACGGGGCTACACCTTC
TRBJ1-1,few,TRBV7-8,TRBD1,CASSLARDRDTEAFF,TGTGCCAGCAGCTTAGCAAGGGACAGGGACACTGAAGCTTTCTTT
TRBJ2-1,.,TRBV19,.,CASSIGLGGDEQFF,TGTGCCAGTAGTATCGGACTCGGGGGAGATGAGCAGTTCTTC
TRBJ1-4,.,TRBV5-1,.,CASTGQPNEKLFF,TGCGCCAGCACAGGGCAGCCTAATGAAAAACTGTTTTTT
TRBJ2-1,.,TRBV5-1,TRBD2,CASSLLAGENNEQFF,TGCGCCAGCAGTTTGCTAGCGGGAGAGAACAATGAGCAGTTCTTC
TRBJ2-2,.,TRBV5-1,.,CASSPNFRELFF,TGCGCCAGCAGCCCAAATTTCCGGGAGCTGTTTTTT
TRBJ1-1,.,TRBV30,.,CAWSGRSGGTEAFF,TGTGCCTGGAGTGGTAGGTCCGGGGGCACTGAAGCTTTCTTT
TRBJ2-3,few,TRBV7-6,TRBD2,CASSRTSVYTDTQYF,TGTGCCAGCAGCCGTACTAGCGTATACACAGATACGCAGTATTTT
TRBJ1-1,few,TRBV5-1,TRBD1,CASSNRDRSTEAFF,TGCGCCAGCAGCAACCGGGACAGATCAACTGAAGCTTTCTTT
TRBJ2-3,.,TRBV30,.,CAWSLMDTQYF,TGTGCCTGGAGTCTAATGGATACGCAGTATTTT
TRBJ2-3,few,TRBV10-3,TRBD2,CAISESSLTGGRTDTQYF,TGTGCCATCAGTGAGTCCTCCCTGACGGGGGGGCGCACAGATACGCAGTATTTT
TRBJ2-5,.,TRBV7-3,.,CASTLGAQETQYF,TGTGCCAGCACCCTAGGAGCCCAAGAGACCCAGTACTTC